Given below is one TCR beta chain in context. Documented time point: newly diagnosed GD, antithyroid drugs for less than 3 months. After RNA was extracted from PBMCs, the TCR library was made from it. Germline assignment: CDR1 MNHEY and CDR2 SVGEGT. The CDR3 loop spans 22 amino acids. Trimming removed 6 bases from V and 2 bases from J; junction bases left unmatched: 22. HTBI primers from iRepertoire and Arm-PCR of CDR3 regions yielded the TCR beta libraries. TCRdb re-analysed the multiplex PCR reads in MiXCR, keeping a single row per CDR3 protein. The sample carries roughly 410,000 distinct CDR3 sequences, 15% recorded once. These data are taken from a study of regulatory T cells in long-lasting Graves disease. This sample was also put to use in a study of T cells in Graves' hyperthyroidism and ophthalmopathy.

The V and J genes are TRBV6-2 or TRBV6-3 and TRBJ2-3; the match to TRBD2 covers 14 bases. The TCR originated in a woman aged 40-49 years with Graves disease. The specimen comprised peripheral blood mononuclear cells (PBMCs), sampled at new diagnosis, from a patient treated with antithyroid drugs. CDR3 coding DNA: TGTGCCAGCAGCCCGTCCAGCGTGTCGACTAGCGGGAGGGGAGTAACCACAGATACGCAGTATTTT. The encoded protein is CASSPSSVSTSGRGVTTDTQYF.